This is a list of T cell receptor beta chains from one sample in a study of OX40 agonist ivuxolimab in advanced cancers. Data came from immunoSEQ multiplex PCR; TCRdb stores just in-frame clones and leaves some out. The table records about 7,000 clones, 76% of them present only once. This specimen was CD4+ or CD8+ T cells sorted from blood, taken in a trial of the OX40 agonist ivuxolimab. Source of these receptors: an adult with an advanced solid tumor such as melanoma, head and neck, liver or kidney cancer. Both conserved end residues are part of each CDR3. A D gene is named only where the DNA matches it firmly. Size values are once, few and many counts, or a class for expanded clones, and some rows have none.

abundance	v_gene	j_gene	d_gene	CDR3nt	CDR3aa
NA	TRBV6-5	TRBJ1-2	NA	TGTGCCAGCAGTTATTGGCAGGATACGAACTATGGCTACACCTTC	CASSYWQDTNYGYTF
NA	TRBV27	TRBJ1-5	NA	TGTGCCAGCAGTTTATGGTTAAGTCAGCCCCAGCATTTT	CASSLWLSQPQHF
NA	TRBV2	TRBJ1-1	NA	TGTGCCAGCAGCCGGACGTCAGGAGAGGACACTGAAGCTTTCTTT	CASSRTSGEDTEAFF
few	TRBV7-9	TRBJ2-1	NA	TGTGCCAGCAGCGTAAAGTACAATGAGCAGTTCTTC	CASSVKYNEQFF
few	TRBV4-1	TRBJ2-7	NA	TGCGCCAGCAGCCTCGACTCTGTGCGAACACGGTCCTACGAGCAGTACTTC	CASSLDSVRTRSYEQYF
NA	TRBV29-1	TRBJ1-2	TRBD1	TGCAGCGTTGACCCTGGCCTGGACAGGGGCTATGGCTACACCTTC	CSVDPGLDRGYGYTF
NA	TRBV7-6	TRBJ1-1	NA	TGTGCCAGCAGCTTAGGGTACGGGAACACTGAAGCTTTCTTT	CASSLGYGNTEAFF
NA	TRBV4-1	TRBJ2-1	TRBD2	TGCGCCAGCAGCCAAGGGGGCCAGCGGGACGTCTTAAAGGGCTCCAATGAGCAGTTCTTC	CASSQGGQRDVLKGSNEQFF
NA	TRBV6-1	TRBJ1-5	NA	TGTGCCAGCAGTGAAGGGAGGGGAGGTCAGCCCCAGCATTTT	CASSEGRGGQPQHF
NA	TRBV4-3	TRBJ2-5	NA	TGCGCCAGCAGCCAAGATAGCAGGGGCTGGGAGACCCAGTACTTC	CASSQDSRGWETQYF
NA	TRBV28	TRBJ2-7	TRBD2	TGTGCCAGCAGTTTTGGGACTACAACCTACGAGCAGTACTTC	CASSFGTTTYEQYF
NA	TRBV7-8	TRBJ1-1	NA	TGTGCCAGCAGCGGGGACACCCGGAACACTGAAGCTTTCTTT	CASSGDTRNTEAFF
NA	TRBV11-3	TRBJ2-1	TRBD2	TGTGCCAGCAGCCATAGCGGGAGGGCCGATGAGCAGTTCTTC	CASSHSGRADEQFF
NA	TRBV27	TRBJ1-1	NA	TGTGCCAGCAGTTTGGGGAACACTGAAGCTTTCTTT	CASSLGNTEAFF
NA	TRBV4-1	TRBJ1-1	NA	TGCGCCAGCAGTCCCCAATCCCAGGGGACCTTAGACCTGAACACTGAAGCTTTCTTT	CASSPQSQGTLDLNTEAFF
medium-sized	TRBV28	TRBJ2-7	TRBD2	TGTGCCAGCAGTTTCGGGAGGAGCTCCTACGAGCAGTACTTC	CASSFGRSSYEQYF
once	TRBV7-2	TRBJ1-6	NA	TGTGCCAGCAGCTTAGGAGTAGGTTTTAATTCACCCCTCCACTTT	CASSLGVGFNSPLHF
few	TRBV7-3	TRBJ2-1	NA	TGTGCCAGCAACACCTGGGGAGGTTCCTACAATGAGCAGTTCTTC	CASNTWGGSYNEQFF
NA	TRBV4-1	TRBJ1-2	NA	TGCGCCAGCAGCCAAGACCCACAGGGAAACTATGGCTACACCTTC	CASSQDPQGNYGYTF
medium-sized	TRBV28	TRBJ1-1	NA	TGTGCGACTGGAAGGGGTCTGAACACTGAAGCTTTCTTT	CATGRGLNTEAFF
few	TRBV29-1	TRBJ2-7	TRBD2	TGCAGCGTTGAGGGGGGGTTCTCCTACGAGCAGTACTTC	CSVEGGFSYEQYF
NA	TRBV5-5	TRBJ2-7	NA	TGTGCCAGCAGCTGGGAACAGGCTACCTCCTACGAGCAGTACTTC	CASSWEQATSYEQYF
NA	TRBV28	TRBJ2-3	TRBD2	TGTGCCAGCAGTCCTCCCCCCGGACTAGCGGGAGCGAGAGATACGCAGTATTTT	CASSPPPGLAGARDTQYF
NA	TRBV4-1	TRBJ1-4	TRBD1	TGCGCCAGCAGCCAACCGAATACAGGGGTAGGGGAAAAACTGTTTTTT	CASSQPNTGVGEKLFF
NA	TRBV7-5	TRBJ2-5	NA	TGTGCCAGAAGCTTAAGAGCGGGACTCCCCCAAGAGACCCAGTACTTC	CARSLRAGLPQETQYF
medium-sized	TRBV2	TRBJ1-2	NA	TGTGCCAGCAGTGAGTGGACAGACGGCTACACCTTC	CASSEWTDGYTF
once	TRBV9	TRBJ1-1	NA	TGTGCCAGCAGCGTAGCACCGAACACTGAAGCTTTCTTT	CASSVAPNTEAFF
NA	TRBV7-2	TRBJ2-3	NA	TGTGCCAGCAGCGGAGCGTCGGGGCGGTACTACTTGCCAGATACGCAGTATTTT	CASSGASGRYYLPDTQYF
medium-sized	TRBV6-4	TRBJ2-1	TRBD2	TGTGCCAGCAGTGACTCGACTAGCGGGAGCAATGAGCAGTTCTTC	CASSDSTSGSNEQFF
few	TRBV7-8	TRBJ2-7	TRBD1	TGTGCCAGCAGTTCGCGACAGGGCCCCTCCTACGAGCAGTACTTC	CASSSRQGPSYEQYF
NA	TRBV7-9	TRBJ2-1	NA	TGTGCCAGCAGTCCCCCCGGTACAAACTCCTACAATGAGCAGTTCTTC	CASSPPGTNSYNEQFF
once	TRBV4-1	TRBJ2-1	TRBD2	TGCGCCAGCAGCCAAGAGACTAGCCTATCAAATGAGCAGTTCTTC	CASSQETSLSNEQFF
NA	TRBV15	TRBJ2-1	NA	TGTGCCACCAGAATTAGGGGGATTAGCTCCTACAATGAGCAGTTCTTC	CATRIRGISSYNEQFF
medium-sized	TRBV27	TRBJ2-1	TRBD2	TGTGCCAGTCGAAAGGGAGGGTTGTACAATGAGCAGTTCTTC	CASRKGGLYNEQFF
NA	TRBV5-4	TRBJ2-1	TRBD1	TGTGCCAGCAGCCCACTGACAGGGTTGCGAACCCCCTACAATGAGCAGTTCTTC	CASSPLTGLRTPYNEQFF
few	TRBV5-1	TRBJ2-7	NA	TGCGCCAGCAGCTTGGTGTCGAGCGAGCAGTACTTC	CASSLVSSEQYF
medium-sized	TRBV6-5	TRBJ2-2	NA	TGTGCCAGCAATGCGGGACAGATTAACACCGGGGAGCTGTTTTTT	CASNAGQINTGELFF
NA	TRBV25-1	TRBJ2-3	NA	TGTGCCAGCATGGCCGGTGGGGCAGATACGCAGTATTTT	CASMAGGADTQYF
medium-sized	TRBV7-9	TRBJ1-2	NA	TGTGCCAGCAGCTTACTTGGGACGGTCTATGGCTACACCTTC	CASSLLGTVYGYTF
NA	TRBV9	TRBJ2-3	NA	TGTGCCAGCAGCGTATTCAAAACTGATACGCAGTATTTT	CASSVFKTDTQYF
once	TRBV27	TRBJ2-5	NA	TGTGCCAGCAGTTTGGGGGGCTTGGGGGAGACCCAGTACTTC	CASSLGGLGETQYF
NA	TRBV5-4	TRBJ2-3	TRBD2	TGTGCCAGCAGCTTCTTTGGGAGGGTGCAGTATTTT	CASSFFGRVQYF
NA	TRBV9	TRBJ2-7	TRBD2	TGTGCCAGCAGCGTAGAGGGTAGCGGGTACGAGCAGTACTTC	CASSVEGSGYEQYF
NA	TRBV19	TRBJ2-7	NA	TGTGCCAGTAGCGACAGCTACGAGCAGTACTTC	CASSDSYEQYF
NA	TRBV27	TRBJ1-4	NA	TGTGCCAGCAGTTTAGGTCCGGGGGCGGGTAATGAAAAACTGTTTTTT	CASSLGPGAGNEKLFF